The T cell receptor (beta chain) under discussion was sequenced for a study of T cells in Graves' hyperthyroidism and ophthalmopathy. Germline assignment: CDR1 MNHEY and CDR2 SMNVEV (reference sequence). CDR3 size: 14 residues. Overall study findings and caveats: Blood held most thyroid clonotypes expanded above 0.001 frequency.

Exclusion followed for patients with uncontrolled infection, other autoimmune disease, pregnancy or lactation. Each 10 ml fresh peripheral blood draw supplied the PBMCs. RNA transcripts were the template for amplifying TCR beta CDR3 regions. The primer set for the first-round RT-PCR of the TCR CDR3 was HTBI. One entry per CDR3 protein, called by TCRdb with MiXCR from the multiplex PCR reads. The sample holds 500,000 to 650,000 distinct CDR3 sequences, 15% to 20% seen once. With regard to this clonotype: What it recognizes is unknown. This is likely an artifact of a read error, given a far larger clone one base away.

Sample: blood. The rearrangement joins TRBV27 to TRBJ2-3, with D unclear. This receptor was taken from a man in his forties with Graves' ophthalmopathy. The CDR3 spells CASSLGRSIDTQYF. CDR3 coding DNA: TGTGCCAGCAGTTTGGGAAGGAGCATAGATACGCAGTATTTT.